This T cell receptor beta chain was identified during a study of beta chain features in type 1 diabetes. Study-wide findings and caveats: There was a moderate but significant shortening of TCRB CDR3s in all four CD4+ subsets of Type 1 diabetes patients.

Expressed TCRB transcripts got sequenced, as all isolated RNA was reverse transcribed. Sequenced by immunoSEQ multiplex PCR; TCRdb stores in-frame clones only, minus some. The table has about 700,000 clones, 10% to 15% seen once. About this clone itself: The antigen remains undetermined.

The V gene lost 2 bases and the J gene lost 0 bases, with 13 bases spanning the gap. This CDR3 contains 16 residues. CDR1 is MGHRA and CDR2 is YSYEKL in the germline V gene. Sequencing input: naive CD4+ T cells from blood. The TCR was taken from a man younger than 35 with type 1 diabetes. The chain couples TRBV4-1 to TRBJ1-2; possibly TRBD1 for D (5 bases). The CDR3 bases are TGCGCCAGCAGCCAAACAGACAGAAATTCTAACTATGGCTACACCTTC. Protein: CASSQTDRNSNYGYTF.